The 28 T cell receptor beta chains in this list originate from one sample, sequenced in a study of blood T cell repertoires in COVID-19. TCRdb's copy holds only in-frame clones and misses some; the assay was immunoSEQ multiplex PCR. The sample has about 170,000 clones, approximately 84% seen once; the top ten hold about an eighth. Material: PBMCs or T cells enriched from blood (not recorded which). The receptors stem from a man aged 45 to 65 who had recovered from COVID-19.

For the CDR3, the DNA is TGTGCCAGCAGCTGGTACGGAGCCGAGCAGTACTTC. This translates into CASSWYGAEQYF. The chain joins TRBV5-5 to TRBJ2-7, with D unclear. The CDR3 has 12 residues. The V end lost 3 bases, the J end lost 6 bases, and 10 bases lay between the germline ends. Germline assignment: CDR1 SGHKS and CDR2 YYEKEE (reference sequence). The entire variable domain, with the rest obtained from reference TRBV5-5 and TRBJ2-7, is as follows: DAGVTQSPTHLIKTRGQQVTLRCSPISGHKSVSWYQQVLGQGPQFIFQYYEKEERGRGNFPDRFSARQFPNYSSELNVNALLLGDSALYLCASSWYGAEQYFGPGTRLTVT.

This chain connects TRBV3-1 (or the pseudogene TRBV3-2) to TRBJ1-2; tentatively, D is TRBD1 (5 bases). The CDR3 sequence is 13 residues long. CDR1 LGHDT and CDR2 YNNKEL come from the germline V gene (reference sequence). The V gene lost 3 bases and the J gene lost 4 bases, with 9 bases spanning the gap. The DNA for the CDR3 is TGTGCCAGCAGCCAGCGGGGGGGCTATGGCTACACCTTC. Residues: CASSQRGGYGYTF.

The chain uses TRBV5-4 and TRBJ2-3; tentatively, D is TRBD2 (5 bases). The CDR3 is 14 residues long. Germline CDR1 reads SGHNT; CDR2 reads YYREEE (reference sequence). V shed 2 bases and J shed 2 bases, with 9 bases lying between them. CDR3 region: CASSLRGTTDTQYF. The CDR3 DNA sequence: TGTGCCAGCAGCTTACGGGGTACCACAGATACGCAGTATTTT.

V is TRBV6-5 and J is TRBJ1-2; TRBD1 is a possible D gene (6 bases). CDR3 length equals 14 residues. CDR1 is MNHEY, CDR2 SVGAGI, per germline. With 6 bases removed from V and 6 bases from J, the gap between germline ends came to 17 bases. The CDR3 reads CASRGLTGIHGYTF. The DNA of the CDR3 is TGTGCCAGCAGAGGATTAACAGGGATCCATGGCTACACCTTC.

The J gene is TRBJ2-3, the V gene TRBV7-6; 8 nucleotides align to TRBD2. In germline, CDR1 is SGHVS, CDR2 FNYEAQ. The CDR3 contains 17 residues. V lost 4 bases, J lost 0 bases, and 9 bases stayed unmatched. In nucleotides, the CDR3 is TGTGCCAGCAGCTCCCTAAAGGCGGGGGGCAGCACAGATACGCAGTATTTT. Its translation is CASSSLKAGGSTDTQYF.

This chain links TRBV4-1 with TRBJ1-2; D may be TRBD1 (6 bases). Germline V lookup: CDR1 MGHRA, CDR2 YSYEKL. The ends were cut back, 0 bases at V and 1 base at J, with 12 bases in the middle. This CDR3 contains 16 residues. CDR3 in amino acids: CASSQDAGAYNYGYTF. The CDR3 region has the DNA TGCGCCAGCAGCCAAGATGCAGGGGCCTATAACTATGGCTACACCTTC.

V usage is TRBV6-1 and J usage is TRBJ1-1, with a tentative D call TRBD1 (5 bases). This CDR3 has 15 amino acids. The germline CDR1 and CDR2 sequences are MNHNS and SASEGT. Trimming removed 0 bases at V and 4 bases at J, with 12 bases between. The CDR3 loop is CASSEAQVRGTEAFF. The DNA of the CDR3 is TGTGCCAGCAGTGAAGCTCAGGTTAGGGGCACTGAAGCTTTCTTT.

The chain employs TRBV28 and TRBJ2-7; D possibly corresponds to TRBD1 (5 bases). V dropped 6 bases and J dropped 3 bases, with 15 bases sitting between them. The CDR3 totals 14 residues. Germline-derived CDR1 and CDR2 are MDHEN and SYDVKM. The CDR3 loop is CASRSETVLYEQYF. The CDR3 nucleotides read TGTGCCAGCAGATCAGAGACAGTCCTCTACGAGCAGTACTTC.

This chain links TRBV5-6 with TRBJ1-6; 7 bases agree with TRBD1. The CDR3 is 16 amino acids. The germline V gene encodes CDR1 SGHDT and CDR2 YYEEEE. J gave up 7 bases and V 1 base, and 8 bases lay outside the gene matches. For the CDR3, the DNA is TGTGCCAGCAGCTTGAACAGGGGCGGACAAAATTCACCCCTCCACTTT. Translating gives CASSLNRGGQNSPLHF.

The genes are TRBV28 and TRBJ2-2, with TRBD1 identical over 7 bases. The trim removed 5 bases at V and 4 bases at J, leaving 7 bases unmatched. Germline values: CDR1 MDHEN, CDR2 SYDVKM. The CDR3 sequence is 15 residues long. The CDR3 sequence: CASSTTGASTGELFF. The CDR3 DNA is TGTGCCAGCAGTACAACAGGGGCCTCCACCGGGGAGCTGTTTTTT.

This sequence joins TRBV3-1 (or the pseudogene TRBV3-2) and TRBJ2-1; a weak D match, TRBD2 (5 bases). The V end lost 0 bases, the J end lost 9 bases, and 15 bases lay between the germline ends. CDR3 length: 15 residues. CDR1 is LGHDT, CDR2 YNNKEL, per germline (reference sequence). The CDR3 reads CASSQDVTRGGEQFF. The CDR3 coding sequence is TGTGCCAGCAGCCAAGATGTCACTAGAGGAGGTGAGCAGTTCTTC.

This clone was picked up one time. The gene calls are TRBV5-1 and TRBJ2-4, with 9 nucleotides matching TRBD1. Germline V CDR1 and CDR2: SGHRS, YFSETQ. CDR3 length: 15 residues. The V and J ends lost 4 bases and 9 bases, in that order; junction bases with no gene match: 11. The CDR3 bases are TGCGCCAGCAGCCCATTAGCCGGACAGGGGACCATTCAGTACTTC. Encoded protein: CASSPLAGQGTIQYF.

The sample holds one count of this clone. DNA of the CDR3: TGTGCCAGCAGTTACACGGAGGGGGCAACGTTGGGCTACACCTTC. This translates into CASSYTEGATLGYTF. The chain joins TRBV6-5 to TRBJ1-2, with TRBD1 matching over 7 bases. V dropped 2 bases and J dropped 8; count of bases not matched to a gene: 11. CDR1 is MNHEY, CDR2 SVGAGI, per germline. CDR3 size: 15 residues.

The chain combines TRBV6-5 with TRBJ2-2, with TRBD1 matching 9 bases. After removal of 7 bases from V and 2 bases from J, the junction contained 2 bases not matched to a gene. In germline, CDR1 is MNHEY, CDR2 SVGAGI. There are 14 residues in the CDR3. Here the CDR3 DNA reads TGTGCCAGCACGGGACAGGGTAACACCGGGGAGCTGTTTTTT. It translates to CASTGQGNTGELFF.

The V call is TRBV27, the J call TRBJ1-6; weak D call: TRBD1 (5 bases). The germline gives CDR1 MNHEY, CDR2 SMNVEV (reference sequence). Trimming removed 2 bases from V and 9 bases from J, with 8 bases in between. The length of the CDR3 is 13 residues. The CDR3, as DNA: TGTGCCAGCAGTTTACGGCAGGGTTCACCCCTCCACTTT. Translated, it gives CASSLRQGSPLHF.

The chain is built from TRBV4-3 and TRBJ2-2; 9 nucleotides align to TRBD1. J gave up 7 bases and V 4 bases, and 7 bases lay outside the gene matches. The CDR3 is made up of 15 amino acids. Germline V CDR1 and CDR2: LGHNA, YSLEER. The CDR3 region is CASSRGTGPYGELFF. The DNA for the CDR3 is TGCGCCAGCAGCCGCGGGACAGGGCCCTACGGGGAGCTGTTTTTT.

In this sample, this clone turned up once. The chain links TRBV7-9 to TRBJ2-2, with 11 bases lining up with TRBD2. V shed 5 bases, J shed 1 base, and the junction held 3 bases outside the gene matches. The CDR3 is 16 amino acids. Germline CDR1 reads SEHNR; CDR2 reads FQNEAQ (reference sequence). For the CDR3, the DNA is TGTGCCAGCAGCCCTACTAGCGGGGGGAACACCGGGGAGCTGTTTTTT. Its translation: CASSPTSGGNTGELFF.

This clone was detected once. V usage is TRBV28 and J usage is TRBJ2-7; no clear D. The CDR3 is 13 residues long. The V gene lost 2 bases and the J gene lost 2 bases, with 7 bases spanning the gap. Per germline, CDR1 MDHEN and CDR2 SYDVKM. CDR3 bases: TGTGCCAGCAGTTTAGGCATCACCTACGAGCAGTACTTC. Its translation is CASSLGITYEQYF.

The chain uses TRBV6-2 or TRBV6-3 and TRBJ1-2, with TRBD1 identical over 7 bases. After removal of 3 bases from V and 2 bases from J, the junction contained 3 bases not matched to a gene. The CDR3 runs 14 residues. Germline CDR1 MNHEY, CDR2 SVGEGT. CDR3 coding DNA: TGTGCCAGCAGTTATCGGGACAGCAACTATGGCTACACCTTC. This translates into CASSYRDSNYGYTF.

J is TRBJ1-1 and V is TRBV19; D might be TRBD1 (6 bases). Germline-derived CDR1 and CDR2 are LNHDA and SQIVND (reference sequence). V was clipped by 3 bases and J by 1 base, with 12 bases between them. This CDR3 spans 15 amino acids. The CDR3 DNA follows: TGTGCCAGTAGTATCCACAGGGCCGCGAACACTGAAGCTTTCTTT. Amino acid sequence: CASSIHRAANTEAFF.

This clone turned up a few times. V usage is TRBV19 and J usage is TRBJ1-1, with 10 bases identical to TRBD1. Germline CDR1 LNHDA, CDR2 SQIVND (reference sequence). This CDR3 contains 15 residues. V trimming: 6 bases; J trimming: 3 bases; junction bases outside the gene matches: 7. The CDR3 DNA is TGTGCCAGTAGGAACCTTGGGACAGGGGACACTGAAGCTTTCTTT. Protein product: CASRNLGTGDTEAFF. Drawing the rest from reference TRBV19 and TRBJ1-1, the complete variable domain is DGGITQSPKYLFRKEGQNVTLSCEQNLNHDAMYWYRQDPGQGLRLIYYSQIVNDFQKGDIAEGYSVSREKKESFPLTVTSAQKNPTAFYLCASRNLGTGDTEAFFGQGTRLTVV.

V is TRBV7-2 and J is TRBJ1-3, with D tentatively TRBD1 (6 bases). This CDR3 region has 16 residues. The germline gives CDR1 SGHTA, CDR2 FQGNSA. Trimming left V 2 bases short and J 0 bases short, with 11 bases between. DNA for the CDR3: TGTGCCAGCAGCTTACCACAGGGCTTCTCTGGAAACACCATATATTTT. Amino acids: CASSLPQGFSGNTIYF.

This clone came up once. V is TRBV27 and J is TRBJ1-6, with 8 bases fitting TRBD1. The length of the CDR3 is 15 residues. The V gene's germline CDR1 is MNHEY and CDR2 SMNVEV (reference sequence). The ends lost 3 bases at V and 5 bases at J; junction bases unmatched: 3. This CDR3 is CASSLGQVDNSPLHF. CDR3 nucleotide sequence: TGTGCCAGCAGTTTGGGACAGGTTGATAATTCACCCCTCCACTTT.

This clone was picked up a small number of times. V is TRBV10-3 and J is TRBJ1-3; D gene uncertain. From germline, CDR1 is ENHRY and CDR2 SYGVKD. The germline V and J ends were trimmed by 2 bases and 2 bases, with 10 bases remaining between them. The CDR3 is 15 residues long. The CDR3 here is CAISEGQRAGNTIYF. CDR3 nucleotides: TGTGCCATCAGTGAGGGCCAGCGGGCTGGAAACACCATATATTTT.

This chain uses TRBV9 with TRBJ1-1; 7 nucleotides agree with TRBD1. This CDR3 contains 15 residues. Germline CDR1 is SGDLS and CDR2 is YYNGEE. Losses at the gene ends were 3 bases for V and 0 bases for J; bases not matched to a gene: 5. CDR3 sequence reads: CASSARTGLNTEAFF. CDR3 DNA sequence: TGTGCCAGCAGCGCACGGACAGGTCTGAACACTGAAGCTTTCTTT.

The V gene is TRBV14, the J gene TRBJ2-4; TRBD2 aligns across 7 bases. Germline V gene sequence: CDR1 SGHDN, CDR2 FVKESK. J was trimmed by 1 base and V by 2 bases; bases with no gene match: 5. The CDR3 covers 16 residues. In DNA form, the CDR3 reads TGTGCCAGCAGCCAATCGGGGGGAAGGGCCAAAAACATTCAGTACTTC. Translation gives CASSQSGGRAKNIQYF.

The chain recombines TRBV2 with TRBJ1-1, with 8 bases that match TRBD1. Germline V gene sequence: CDR1 SNHLY, CDR2 FYNNEI. V was clipped by 7 bases and J by 4 bases; unmatched bases: 8. The CDR3 extends over 14 amino acids. The CDR3 reads CASKDRGWVTEAFF. CDR3 nucleotide sequence: TGTGCCAGCAAAGACAGGGGATGGGTCACTGAAGCTTTCTTT.

The rearrangement uses TRBV27 and TRBJ2-3, with TRBD2 as a possible D gene (6 bases). V lost 6 bases to trimming and J lost 6 bases, with 13 bases between them. The CDR3 loop spans 13 amino acids. Per the germline V gene, CDR1 is MNHEY and CDR2 is SMNVEV (reference sequence). CDR3 protein: CASRRWGVDTQYF. The CDR3 region has the DNA TGTGCCAGCAGAAGGTGGGGGGTTGATACGCAGTATTTT.